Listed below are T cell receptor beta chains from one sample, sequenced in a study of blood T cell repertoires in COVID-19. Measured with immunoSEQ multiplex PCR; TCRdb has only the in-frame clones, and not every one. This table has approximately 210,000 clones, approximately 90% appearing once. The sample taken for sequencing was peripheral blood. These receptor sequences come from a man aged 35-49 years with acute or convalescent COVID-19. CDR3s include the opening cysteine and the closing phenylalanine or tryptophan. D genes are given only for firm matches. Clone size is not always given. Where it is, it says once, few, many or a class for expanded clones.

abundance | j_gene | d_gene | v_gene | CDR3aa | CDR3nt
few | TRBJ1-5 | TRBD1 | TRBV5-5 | CASSWGTGGDQPQHF | TGTGCCAGCAGCTGGGGGACAGGGGGCGATCAGCCCCAGCATTTT
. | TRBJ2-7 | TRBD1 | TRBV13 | CASSLMTGGFEEQYF | TGTGCCAGCAGCTTAATGACAGGGGGATTTGAAGAGCAGTACTTC
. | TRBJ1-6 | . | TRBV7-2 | CASSLPPPVVPLHF | TGTGCCAGCAGCTTACCCCCCCCGGTTGTGCCCCTCCACTTT
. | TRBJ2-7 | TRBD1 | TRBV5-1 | CASSPAGRDRPYEQYF | TGCGCCAGCAGCCCCGCGGGCCGGGACAGGCCGTACGAGCAGTACTTC
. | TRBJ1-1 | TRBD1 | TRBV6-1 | CASRGAGGREAFF | TGTGCCAGCAGGGGGGCAGGGGGCCGGGAGGCTTTCTTT
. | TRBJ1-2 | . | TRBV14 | CASSQVGAASYGYTF | TGTGCCAGCAGCCAAGTGGGGGCGGCATCCTATGGCTACACCTTC
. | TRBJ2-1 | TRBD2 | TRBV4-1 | CASSPPSGGRYNEQFF | TGCGCCAGCAGCCCGCCTAGCGGGGGGCGTTACAATGAGCAGTTCTTC
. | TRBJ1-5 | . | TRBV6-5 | CASKLDGASNQPQHF | TGTGCCAGCAAGTTAGACGGAGCTAGCAATCAGCCCCAGCATTTT
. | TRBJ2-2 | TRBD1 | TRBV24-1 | CATSRTGRTGELFF | TGTGCCACCAGTCGGACAGGCCGCACCGGGGAGCTGTTTTTT
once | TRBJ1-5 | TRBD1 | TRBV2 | CASNDRGGNQPQHF | TGTGCCAGCAACGACAGGGGAGGTAATCAGCCCCAGCATTTT
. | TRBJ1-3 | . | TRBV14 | CASSQVHLNTIYF | TGTGCCAGCAGCCAAGTTCATTTAAACACCATATATTTT
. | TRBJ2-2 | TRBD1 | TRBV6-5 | CASSYSGQGIGELFF | TGTGCCAGCAGTTACTCGGGACAGGGAATCGGGGAGCTGTTTTTT
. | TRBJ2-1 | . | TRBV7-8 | CASSPGPNDNEQFF | TGTGCCAGCAGCCCGGGTCCCAACGACAATGAGCAGTTCTTC
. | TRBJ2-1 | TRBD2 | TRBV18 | CASSPRTSGSSPLGNEQFF | TGTGCCAGCTCACCCCGGACTAGCGGGAGCTCTCCCTTAGGCAATGAGCAGTTCTTC
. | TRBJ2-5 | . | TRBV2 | CASTRALQETQYF | TGTGCCAGCACCAGGGCCCTCCAAGAGACCCAGTACTTC
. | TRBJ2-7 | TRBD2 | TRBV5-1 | CASSLAGGPEEQYF | TGCGCCAGCAGCCTAGCGGGGGGGCCGGAGGAGCAGTACTTC
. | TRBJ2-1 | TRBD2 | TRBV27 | CASSLIAGLAGENEQFF | TGTGCCAGCAGTTTAATCGCCGGACTAGCGGGGGAGAATGAGCAGTTCTTC
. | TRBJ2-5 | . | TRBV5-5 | CASSLVPRQAGQETQYF | TGTGCCAGCAGCTTGGTTCCCCGGCAGGCGGGCCAAGAGACCCAGTACTTC
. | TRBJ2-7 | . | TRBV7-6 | CASSTQARDYEQYF | TGTGCCAGCAGCACCCAGGCCAGGGACTACGAGCAGTACTTC
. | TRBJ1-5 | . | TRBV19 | CASSRGRGDQPQHF | TGTGCCAGTAGTAGAGGCAGGGGAGATCAGCCCCAGCATTTT
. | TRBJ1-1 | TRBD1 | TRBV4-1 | CASSRVAGQGRFFF | TGCGCCAGCAGCCGTGTGGCCGGACAGGGAAGATTTTTCTTT
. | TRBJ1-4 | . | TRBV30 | CACDGQIGKLFF | TGTGCCTGCGATGGACAGATCGGAAAACTGTTTTTT
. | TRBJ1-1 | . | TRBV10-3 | CAISGLPGNTEAFF | TGTGCCATCAGTGGGCTTCCAGGGAACACTGAAGCTTTCTTT
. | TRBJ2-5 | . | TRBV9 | CASSGFGGQQETQYF | TGTGCCAGCAGCGGGTTCGGCGGGCAACAAGAGACCCAGTACTTC
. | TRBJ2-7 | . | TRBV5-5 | CASSLMTEPYEQYF | TGTGCCAGCAGCTTAATGACGGAGCCTTACGAGCAGTACTTC
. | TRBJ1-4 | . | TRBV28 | CASSFPGSTNEKLFF | TGTGCCAGCAGTTTCCCGGGTTCAACTAATGAAAAACTGTTTTTT
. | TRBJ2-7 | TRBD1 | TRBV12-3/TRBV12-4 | CASTIIQGHEQYF | TGTGCCAGCACTATCATACAGGGGCACGAGCAGTACTTC
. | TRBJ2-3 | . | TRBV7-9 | CASSLVSGSDTQYF | TGTGCCAGCAGCTTAGTATCAGGGTCAGATACGCAGTATTTT
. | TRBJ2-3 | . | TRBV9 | CASSRRVRDTQYF | TGTGCCAGCTCCCGACGGGTTAGAGATACGCAGTATTTT
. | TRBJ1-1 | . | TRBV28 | CASSLVPGNTEAFF | TGTGCCAGCAGTTTAGTCCCAGGGAACACTGAAGCTTTCTTT
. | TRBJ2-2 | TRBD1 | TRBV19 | CASTMGTGIHGELFF | TGTGCCAGTACGATGGGGACAGGGATACACGGGGAGCTGTTTTTT
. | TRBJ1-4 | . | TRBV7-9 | CASSLGDINEKLFF | TGTGCCAGCAGCTTAGGGGACATTAATGAAAAACTGTTTTTT
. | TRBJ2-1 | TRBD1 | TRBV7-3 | CASSLTSGQGNEQFF | TGTGCCAGCAGCTTAACCTCGGGACAGGGGAATGAGCAGTTCTTC
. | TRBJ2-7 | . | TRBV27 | CASSKQGGTYEQYF | TGTGCCAGCAGTAAACAGGGAGGGACCTACGAGCAGTACTTC
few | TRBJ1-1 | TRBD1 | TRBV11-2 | CASTGWDSYEAFF | TGTGCCAGCACGGGATGGGACAGCTATGAAGCTTTCTTT
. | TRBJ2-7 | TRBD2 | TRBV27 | CASSLFGGGLEQYF | TGTGCCAGCAGTTTATTCGGGGGGGGGCTCGAGCAGTACTTC
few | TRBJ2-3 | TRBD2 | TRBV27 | CASQREGRRDTQYF | TGTGCCAGCCAGCGGGAGGGCCGAAGGGATACGCAGTATTTT
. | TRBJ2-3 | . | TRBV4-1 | CASSKDGYTQYF | TGCGCCAGCAGCAAAGACGGTTATACGCAGTATTTT
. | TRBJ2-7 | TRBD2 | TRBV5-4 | CASSGPSGKTYEQYF | TGTGCCAGCAGCGGCCCTAGCGGGAAAACCTACGAGCAGTACTTC
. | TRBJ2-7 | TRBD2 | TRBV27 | CASSSPGLGYEQYF | TGTGCCAGCAGTTCTCCGGGACTAGGCTACGAGCAGTACTTC
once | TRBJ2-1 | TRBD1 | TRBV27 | CASSLYPGTEFF | TGTGCCAGCAGTTTATACCCCGGGACAGAGTTCTTC
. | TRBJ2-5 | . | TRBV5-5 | CASSPSPGVETQYF | TGTGCCAGCAGTCCCTCCCCAGGGGTGGAGACCCAGTACTTC
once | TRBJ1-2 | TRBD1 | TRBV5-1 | CASSLGQGGGYTF | TGCGCCAGCAGCTTGGGACAGGGGGGTGGCTACACCTTC
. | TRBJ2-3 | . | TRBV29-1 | CSLIDSTDTQYF | TGCAGCTTGATAGATAGCACAGATACGCAGTATTTT
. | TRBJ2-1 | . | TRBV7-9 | CASSPTTLSYNEQFF | TGTGCCAGCAGCCCCACAACCCTCTCCTACAATGAGCAGTTCTTC
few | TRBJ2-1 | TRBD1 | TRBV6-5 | CASSYSQGAYNEQFF | TGTGCCAGCAGTTACTCTCAGGGGGCTTACAATGAGCAGTTCTTC
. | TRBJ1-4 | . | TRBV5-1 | CASSPQWGGNEKLFF | TGCGCCAGCAGCCCTCAGTGGGGGGGTAATGAAAAACTGTTTTTT
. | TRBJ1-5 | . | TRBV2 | CASSVFHYQPQHF | TGTGCCAGCAGTGTGTTCCACTATCAGCCCCAGCATTTT
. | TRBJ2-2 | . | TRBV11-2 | CASSALDSNTGELFF | TGTGCCAGCAGCGCCCTCGACAGTAACACCGGGGAGCTGTTTTTT
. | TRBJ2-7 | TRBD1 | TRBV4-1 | CASSLRQGAIPYEQYF | TGCGCCAGCAGCCTTAGACAGGGGGCGATACCCTACGAGCAGTACTTC
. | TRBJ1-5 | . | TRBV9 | CASSSGRWAGNQPQHF | TGTGCCAGCAGCTCAGGGCGGTGGGCGGGCAATCAGCCCCAGCATTTT
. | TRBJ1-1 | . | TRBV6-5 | CASRGQGLMNTEAFF | TGTGCCAGCAGAGGGCAGGGCCTCATGAACACTGAAGCTTTCTTT
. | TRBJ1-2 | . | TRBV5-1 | CASSLSDTGGYTF | TGCGCCAGCAGCTTGAGCGATACCGGTGGCTACACCTTC
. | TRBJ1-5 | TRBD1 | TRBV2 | CASIDQPGQGNQPQHF | TGTGCCAGCATCGATCAACCGGGACAGGGCAATCAGCCCCAGCATTTT
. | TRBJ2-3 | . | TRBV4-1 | CASSQATGTRENTQYF | TGCGCCAGCAGCCAAGCTACCGGGACAAGGGAGAATACGCAGTATTTT
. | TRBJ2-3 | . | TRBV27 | CASRWTVQQSTDTQYF | TGTGCCAGCAGGTGGACAGTACAACAAAGCACAGATACGCAGTATTTT
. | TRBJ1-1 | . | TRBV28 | CASSFRIVYRGANLMMNTEAFF | TGTGCCAGCAGTTTTAGAATCGTGTATCGCGGGGCAAACCTAATGATGAACACTGAAGCTTTCTTT
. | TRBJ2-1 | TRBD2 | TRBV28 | CASRPTSAKGNEQFF | TGTGCCAGCAGGCCGACTAGCGCCAAAGGGAATGAGCAGTTCTTC